These T cell receptor beta chains were read from a single sample in a study of T cell responses to AZD1222 COVID-19 vaccine. Data came from immunoSEQ multiplex PCR; TCRdb stores just in-frame clones and leaves some out. The sample consists of fewer than 200,000 clones, roughly 92% of them appearing once. The sample was peripheral blood, taken on day 0 of AZD1222 vaccination. These TCRs come from an adult in good health. CDR3s include the opening cysteine and the closing phenylalanine or tryptophan. The order of the fields is V gene, D gene, J gene, clone size, CDR3 protein, CDR3 DNA. D genes are given only for firm matches. Clone sizes are given selectively: once, few, many, or a class where the clone is expanded.

V gene: TRBV5-6
D gene: NA
J gene: TRBJ1-1
clone size: NA
CDR3 protein: CASSLRGLRHTEAFF
CDR3 DNA: TGTGCCAGCAGCTTACGGGGGCTAAGGCACACTGAAGCTTTCTTT

V gene: TRBV27
D gene: TRBD1
J gene: TRBJ2-3
clone size: NA
CDR3 protein: CASSLTGGYADTQYF
CDR3 DNA: TGTGCCAGCAGTTTGACAGGGGGCTATGCAGATACGCAGTATTTT

V gene: TRBV10-3
D gene: NA
J gene: TRBJ2-1
clone size: few
CDR3 protein: CAIRAGAYNEQFF
CDR3 DNA: TGTGCCATCAGGGCTGGCGCCTACAATGAGCAGTTCTTC

V gene: TRBV2
D gene: TRBD1
J gene: TRBJ2-7
clone size: NA
CDR3 protein: CASSDDRVPYEQYF
CDR3 DNA: TGTGCCAGCAGTGACGACAGGGTACCCTACGAGCAGTACTTC

V gene: TRBV5-4
D gene: NA
J gene: TRBJ2-5
clone size: medium-sized
CDR3 protein: CASSLGNGETQYF
CDR3 DNA: TGTGCCAGCAGCTTGGGTAATGGAGAGACCCAGTACTTC

V gene: TRBV24-1
D gene: TRBD1
J gene: TRBJ1-2
clone size: once
CDR3 protein: CATSVDRNNGYTF
CDR3 DNA: TGTGCCACCAGTGTGGACAGGAATAATGGCTACACCTTC

V gene: TRBV10-3
D gene: NA
J gene: TRBJ1-1
clone size: NA
CDR3 protein: CAISAGPFGTEAFF
CDR3 DNA: TGTGCCATCAGTGCCGGCCCCTTTGGCACTGAAGCTTTCTTT

V gene: TRBV5-1
D gene: NA
J gene: TRBJ2-1
clone size: NA
CDR3 protein: CASSLYGTINEQFF
CDR3 DNA: TGCGCCAGCAGCTTATACGGGACGATCAATGAGCAGTTCTTC

V gene: TRBV24-1
D gene: TRBD1
J gene: TRBJ1-2
clone size: NA
CDR3 protein: CATSDLTGGGYTF
CDR3 DNA: TGTGCCACCAGTGATTTGACAGGGGGCGGCTACACCTTC

V gene: TRBV7-9
D gene: TRBD1
J gene: TRBJ1-2
clone size: NA
CDR3 protein: CASSPLDRGINGYTF
CDR3 DNA: TGTGCCAGCAGCCCCCTGGACAGGGGGATTAATGGCTACACCTTC

V gene: TRBV28
D gene: NA
J gene: TRBJ1-2
clone size: NA
CDR3 protein: CASSPTGTFGYGYTF
CDR3 DNA: TGTGCCAGCAGTCCCACGGGGACCTTCGGGTATGGCTACACCTTC

V gene: TRBV12-3/TRBV12-4
D gene: TRBD1
J gene: TRBJ1-1
clone size: once
CDR3 protein: CASSSDRGTEAFF
CDR3 DNA: TGTGCCAGCAGTTCGGACAGGGGCACTGAAGCTTTCTTT

V gene: TRBV6-5
D gene: NA
J gene: TRBJ2-2
clone size: NA
CDR3 protein: CASTEKRDGTGELFF
CDR3 DNA: TGTGCCAGCACAGAAAAAAGGGACGGCACCGGGGAGCTGTTTTTT

V gene: TRBV6-5
D gene: NA
J gene: TRBJ1-1
clone size: NA
CDR3 protein: CASGRVTEAFF
CDR3 DNA: TGTGCCAGCGGGAGGGTCACTGAAGCTTTCTTT

V gene: TRBV13
D gene: TRBD1
J gene: TRBJ1-2
clone size: once
CDR3 protein: CASSLRQGIFDGYTF
CDR3 DNA: TGTGCCAGCAGCTTACGACAGGGAATCTTCGATGGCTACACCTTC

V gene: TRBV5-4
D gene: NA
J gene: TRBJ2-3
clone size: NA
CDR3 protein: CASSLGFTATDTQYF
CDR3 DNA: TGTGCCAGCAGCTTGGGGTTCACAGCGACAGATACGCAGTATTTT

V gene: TRBV6-2/TRBV6-3
D gene: NA
J gene: TRBJ2-1
clone size: NA
CDR3 protein: CASSYLGSQNEQFF
CDR3 DNA: TGTGCCAGCAGTTACCTCGGGAGCCAGAATGAGCAGTTCTTC

V gene: TRBV28
D gene: TRBD2
J gene: TRBJ2-5
clone size: NA
CDR3 protein: CASSPLLFWGRRLAGNQETQYF
CDR3 DNA: TGTGCCAGCAGCCCCCTCCTCTTTTGGGGGCGACGACTAGCGGGAAACCAAGAGACCCAGTACTTC

V gene: TRBV19
D gene: NA
J gene: TRBJ2-7
clone size: once
CDR3 protein: CASSPQIFSRGPSSYEQYF
CDR3 DNA: TGTGCCAGTAGCCCTCAAATCTTCAGTAGAGGGCCAAGCTCCTACGAGCAGTACTTC

V gene: TRBV28
D gene: TRBD1
J gene: TRBJ1-2
clone size: NA
CDR3 protein: CASSPLLQTGSYGYTF
CDR3 DNA: TGTGCCAGCAGTCCACTACTCCAGACAGGGTCCTATGGCTACACCTTC

V gene: TRBV28
D gene: NA
J gene: TRBJ1-1
clone size: NA
CDR3 protein: CASSLYWSSNTEAFF
CDR3 DNA: TGTGCCAGCAGCCTCTATTGGAGTTCGAACACTGAAGCTTTCTTT

V gene: TRBV19
D gene: NA
J gene: TRBJ2-1
clone size: once
CDR3 protein: CASSIVGAAFNEQFF
CDR3 DNA: TGTGCCAGTAGTATAGTAGGGGCCGCCTTCAATGAGCAGTTCTTC

V gene: TRBV12-5
D gene: NA
J gene: TRBJ1-1
clone size: NA
CDR3 protein: CASGLPDSHLDQTEAFF
CDR3 DNA: TGTGCTAGTGGTTTGCCGGACAGTCACCTCGACCAAACTGAAGCTTTCTTT

V gene: TRBV10-3
D gene: NA
J gene: TRBJ1-2
clone size: few
CDR3 protein: CAISEFDHYGYTF
CDR3 DNA: TGTGCCATCAGTGAATTCGACCACTATGGCTACACCTTC

V gene: TRBV7-6
D gene: NA
J gene: TRBJ1-2
clone size: NA
CDR3 protein: CASSSSPLSTYYGYTF
CDR3 DNA: TGTGCCAGCAGCTCCAGCCCCTTAAGTACCTACTATGGCTACACCTTC

V gene: TRBV25-1
D gene: NA
J gene: TRBJ1-1
clone size: once
CDR3 protein: CASGEGRMNTEAFF
CDR3 DNA: TGTGCCAGCGGCGAAGGGAGGATGAACACTGAAGCTTTCTTT

V gene: TRBV19
D gene: NA
J gene: TRBJ1-3
clone size: NA
CDR3 protein: CASSNSWNSGNTIYF
CDR3 DNA: TGTGCCAGTAGTAACTCCTGGAACTCTGGAAACACCATATATTTT

V gene: TRBV5-5
D gene: NA
J gene: TRBJ1-5
clone size: NA
CDR3 protein: CASSFGVLQPQHF
CDR3 DNA: TGTGCCAGCAGCTTCGGGGTACTTCAGCCCCAGCATTTT

V gene: TRBV6-4
D gene: NA
J gene: TRBJ1-1
clone size: NA
CDR3 protein: CASSDSEGEATEAFF
CDR3 DNA: TGTGCCAGCAGTGACTCGGAAGGGGAAGCCACTGAAGCTTTCTTT

V gene: TRBV25-1
D gene: NA
J gene: TRBJ1-3
clone size: NA
CDR3 protein: CASIYRGNTIYF
CDR3 DNA: TGTGCCAGCATCTACAGGGGAAACACCATATATTTT

V gene: TRBV7-9
D gene: TRBD1
J gene: TRBJ1-3
clone size: NA
CDR3 protein: CASSDRGSGNTIYF
CDR3 DNA: TGTGCCAGCAGCGACAGGGGCTCTGGAAACACCATATATTTT

V gene: TRBV4-3
D gene: NA
J gene: TRBJ1-6
clone size: NA
CDR3 protein: CASSLRGSASPLHF
CDR3 DNA: TGCGCCAGCAGCCTAAGGGGGTCAGCCTCACCCCTCCACTTT

V gene: TRBV28
D gene: NA
J gene: TRBJ1-1
clone size: NA
CDR3 protein: CASLTWGGLATEAFF
CDR3 DNA: TGTGCCAGCCTGACTTGGGGGGGGCTTGCCACTGAAGCTTTCTTT

V gene: TRBV19
D gene: TRBD2
J gene: TRBJ2-7
clone size: NA
CDR3 protein: CASSTTSGTYEQYF
CDR3 DNA: TGTGCCAGTAGTACGACTAGCGGGACCTACGAGCAGTACTTC

V gene: TRBV11-3
D gene: NA
J gene: TRBJ2-1
clone size: once
CDR3 protein: CASSSRGEPNEQFF
CDR3 DNA: TGTGCCAGCAGCTCCCGGGGCGAGCCGAATGAGCAGTTCTTC

V gene: TRBV12-3/TRBV12-4
D gene: NA
J gene: TRBJ1-2
clone size: NA
CDR3 protein: CASSVEGTYGYTF
CDR3 DNA: TGTGCCAGCAGTGTCGAGGGGACCTATGGCTACACCTTC

V gene: TRBV3-1/TRBV3-2
D gene: TRBD1
J gene: TRBJ1-6
clone size: NA
CDR3 protein: CASSPGTGVSPLHF
CDR3 DNA: TGTGCCAGCAGCCCCGGGACAGGGGTTTCACCCCTCCACTTT

V gene: TRBV18
D gene: NA
J gene: TRBJ2-3
clone size: NA
CDR3 protein: CASSPSTDTQYF
CDR3 DNA: TGTGCCAGCTCACCAAGCACAGATACGCAGTATTTT

V gene: TRBV11-2
D gene: NA
J gene: TRBJ1-1
clone size: NA
CDR3 protein: CASSLVGGAEAFF
CDR3 DNA: TGTGCCAGCAGCTTAGTGGGGGGCGCTGAAGCTTTCTTT

V gene: TRBV5-1
D gene: TRBD1
J gene: TRBJ1-5
clone size: NA
CDR3 protein: CASSPGTGGTDQPQHF
CDR3 DNA: TGCGCCAGCAGCCCGGGGACAGGGGGCACAGATCAGCCCCAGCATTTT